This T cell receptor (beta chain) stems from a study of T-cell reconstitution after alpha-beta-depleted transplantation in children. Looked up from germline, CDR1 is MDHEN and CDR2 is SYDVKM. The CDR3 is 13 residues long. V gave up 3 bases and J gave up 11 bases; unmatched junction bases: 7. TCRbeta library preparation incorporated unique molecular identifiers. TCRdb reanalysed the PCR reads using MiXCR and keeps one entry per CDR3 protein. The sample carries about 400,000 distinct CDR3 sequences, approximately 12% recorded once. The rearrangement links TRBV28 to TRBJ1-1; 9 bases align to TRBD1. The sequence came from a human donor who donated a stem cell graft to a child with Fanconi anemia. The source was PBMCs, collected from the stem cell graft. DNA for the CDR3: TGTGCCAGCAGTTTTATCGGGACAGGGAGCGCTTTCTTT. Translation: CASSFIGTGSAFF.